These T cell receptor beta chains were read from a single sample in a study of T cells in localized non-small cell lung cancer. Libraries were prepared by immunoSEQ multiplex PCR; TCRdb keeps only in-frame clonotypes and omits some of them. The data show over 2,500 clones, 30% to 40% seen once. Source: normal lung tissue next to the tumor, taken before any cancer treatment. These receptors originate from a man between 40 and 70 years old with stage I lung adenocarcinoma. Both conserved end residues are part of each CDR3. D genes are given only for firm matches. Only part of the rows carry a size: once, few, many, or a class if the clone is expanded.

V gene	J gene	clone size	CDR3 length	D gene	CDR3 DNA	CDR3 protein
TRBV6-8	TRBJ1-2	-	16	TRBD1	TGTGCCAGCAGGTACAGGGGGCGCGAAATTACCTATGGCTACACCTTC	CASRYRGREITYGYTF
TRBV6-8	TRBJ1-5	medium-sized	14	TRBD1	TGTGCCAGCAGTGACGGGACAGGGGGTCAGCCCCAGCATTTT	CASSDGTGGQPQHF
TRBV9	TRBJ2-3	few	15	TRBD2	TGTGCCTGCAAAACTAGCGGGGGGGCCGGAGATACGCAGTATTTT	CACKTSGGAGDTQYF
TRBV11-3	TRBJ2-3	-	15	-	TGTGCCAGCAGCTCTCTGGGTTTAAACTCAGATACGCAGTATTTT	CASSSLGLNSDTQYF
TRBV10-2	TRBJ1-1	-	13	TRBD1	TGCGCCAGCAACGGACAGGGTATGGCTGAAGCTTTCTTT	CASNGQGMAEAFF
TRBV18	TRBJ1-2	-	14	-	TGTGCCAGCTCAATAACCAGTATACTGAATGGCTACACCTTC	CASSITSILNGYTF
TRBV9	TRBJ2-5	few	16	TRBD1	TGTGCCAGCAGCCTCGTAGGACAGGGGGGAAGAGAGACCCAGTACTTC	CASSLVGQGGRETQYF
TRBV30	TRBJ1-5	-	15	-	TGTGCCTGGAGTGTAAGCTTCTCTAGCAATCAGCCCCAGCATTTT	CAWSVSFSSNQPQHF
TRBV11-3	TRBJ2-1	-	15	-	TGTGCCAGCAGCTTGACTTTATTTAGCCACGATGAGCAGTTCTTC	CASSLTLFSHDEQFF
TRBV14	TRBJ1-1	-	13	-	TGTGCCAGCAGCCAAGTAGGGGAGGCTGAAGCTTTCTTT	CASSQVGEAEAFF
TRBV5-1	TRBJ1-3	-	16	-	TGCGCCAGCAGCTTGGTCGGGCCGAGCTCTGGAAACACCATATATTTT	CASSLVGPSSGNTIYF
TRBV9	TRBJ1-5	few	13	-	TGTGCCAGCAGTTCGGAGGGTCATCAGCCCCAGCATTTT	CASSSEGHQPQHF
TRBV14	TRBJ2-2	large	16	-	TGTGCCAGCAGCTCGACTAGAATACGGAACACCGGGGAGCTGTTTTTT	CASSSTRIRNTGELFF
TRBV11-3	TRBJ1-5	-	14	-	TGTGCCAGCAGCTCCGGATCAGTCAGTCAGCCCCAGCATTTT	CASSSGSVSQPQHF
TRBV4-1	TRBJ2-4	-	14	-	TGCGCCAGCAGCCAAGATTTCCGTGATGCAGGGCGACACTTC	CASSQDFRDAGRHF